The T cell receptor beta chain described here comes from a study of blood T cell repertoires in COVID-19. The method was immunoSEQ multiplex PCR; TCRdb's version includes in-frame clones alone and lacks a portion of them. The sample includes over 250,000 clones, approximately 90% of them seen just once. Germline-derived CDR1 and CDR2 are MNHEY and SVGAGI. CDR3 size: 14 residues. Trimming pared 8 bases from V and 3 bases from J, leaving 16 bases between. The sequencing input was peripheral blood. The source is a woman in her twenties or thirties with COVID-19, enrolled during active disease. This chain connects TRBV6-5 to TRBJ1-1; D is ambiguous. The CDR3 sequence is CASYKPPRDTEAFF. CDR3 DNA: TGTGCCAGCTATAAGCCACCACGGGACACTGAAGCTTTCTTT.